This TCR beta chain was profiled in a study of T cell responses to AZD1222 COVID-19 vaccine. Notes on the study in general: The repertoires were collected only after the peak T cell response.

In the case of this clone: Its antigen is unknown.

Using immunoSEQ multiplex PCR, the repertoire was profiled, and TCRdb retains in-frame clones only, with some absent. Found here are roughly 140,000 clones, approximately 92% of them singletons; the top ten hold under 4%. Trimming pared 0 bases from V and 6 bases from J, leaving 5 bases between. There are 13 residues in the CDR3. Germline values: CDR1 LNHNV, CDR2 YYDKDF (reference sequence). This TCR came from an adult who received the AZD1222 COVID-19 vaccine. The V and J genes are TRBV15 and TRBJ2-2; D is ambiguous. This specimen consisted of peripheral blood, obtained 28 days after the second AZD1222 dose. The CDR3 reads CATSRDRSGELFF. The CDR3 coding sequence is TGTGCCACCAGCAGAGATAGGTCCGGGGAGCTGTTTTTT. The full variable domain, rest sourced from reference TRBV15 and TRBJ2-2, is DAMVIQNPRYQVTQFGKPVTLSCSQTLNHNVMYWYQQKSSQAPKLLFHYYDKDFNNEADTPDNFQSRRPNTSFCFLDIRSPGLGDTAMYLCATSRDRSGELFFGEGSRLTVL.